This TCR beta chain is drawn from a study of T cells in localized non-small cell lung cancer. With 5 bases removed from V and 4 bases from J, the gap between germline ends came to 5 bases. From germline, CDR1 is MDHEN and CDR2 SYDVKM. The CDR3 length is 11 residues. Clones were read by immunoSEQ multiplex PCR, and TCRdb kept only the in-frame ones, dropping some. The sample lists tens of thousands of clones; almost 90% were seen once. Sequencing used peripheral blood, obtained before any cancer treatment. The clonotype comes from a woman aged 35 to 69 with stage I lung adenocarcinoma. The chain has TRBV28 and TRBJ2-5, with D uncertain. The CDR3 protein is CASSDVETQYF. In DNA, the CDR3 is TGTGCCAGCAGTGACGTAGAGACCCAGTACTTC.